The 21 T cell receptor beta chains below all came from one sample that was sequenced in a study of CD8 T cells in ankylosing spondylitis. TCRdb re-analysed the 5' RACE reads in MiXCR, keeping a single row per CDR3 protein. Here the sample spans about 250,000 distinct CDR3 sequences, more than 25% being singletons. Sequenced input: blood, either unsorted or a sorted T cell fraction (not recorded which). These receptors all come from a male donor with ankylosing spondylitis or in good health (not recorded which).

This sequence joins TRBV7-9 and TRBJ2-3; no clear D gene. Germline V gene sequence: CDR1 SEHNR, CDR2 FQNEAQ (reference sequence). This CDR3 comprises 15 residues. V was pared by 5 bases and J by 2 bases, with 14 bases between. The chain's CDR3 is CASSHDGRITDTQYF. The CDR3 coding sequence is TGTGCCAGCAGCCACGATGGCAGGATCACAGATACGCAGTATTTT.

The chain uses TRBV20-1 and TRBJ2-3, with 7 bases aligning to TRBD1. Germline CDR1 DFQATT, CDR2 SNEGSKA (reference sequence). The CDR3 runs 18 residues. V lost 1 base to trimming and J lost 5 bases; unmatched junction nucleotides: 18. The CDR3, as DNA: TGCAGTGCTAGAGCGAGTACCCTTCAGAGGGGGCTGGGAGATACGCAGTATTTT. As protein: CSARASTLQRGLGDTQYF.

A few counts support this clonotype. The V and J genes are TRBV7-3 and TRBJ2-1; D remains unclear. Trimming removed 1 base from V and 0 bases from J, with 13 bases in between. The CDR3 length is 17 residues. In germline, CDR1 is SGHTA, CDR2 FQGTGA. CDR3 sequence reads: CASSLRFSLSSYNEQFF. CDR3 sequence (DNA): TGTGCCAGCAGCTTAAGGTTTTCGCTGAGCTCCTACAATGAGCAGTTCTTC.

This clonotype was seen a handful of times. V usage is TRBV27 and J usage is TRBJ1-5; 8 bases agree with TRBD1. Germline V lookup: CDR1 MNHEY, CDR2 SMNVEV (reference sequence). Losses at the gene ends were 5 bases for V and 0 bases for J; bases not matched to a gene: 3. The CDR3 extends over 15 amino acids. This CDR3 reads CASSLDRGSNQPQHF. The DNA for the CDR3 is TGTGCCAGCAGTCTCGACAGGGGTAGCAATCAGCCCCAGCATTTT.

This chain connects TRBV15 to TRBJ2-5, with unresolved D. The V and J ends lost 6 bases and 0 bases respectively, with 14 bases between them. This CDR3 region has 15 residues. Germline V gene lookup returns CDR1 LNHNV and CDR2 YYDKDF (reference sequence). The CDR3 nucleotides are TGTGCCACCAGAGAGATTGTTACGTACCAAGAGACCCAGTACTTC. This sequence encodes CATREIVTYQETQYF.

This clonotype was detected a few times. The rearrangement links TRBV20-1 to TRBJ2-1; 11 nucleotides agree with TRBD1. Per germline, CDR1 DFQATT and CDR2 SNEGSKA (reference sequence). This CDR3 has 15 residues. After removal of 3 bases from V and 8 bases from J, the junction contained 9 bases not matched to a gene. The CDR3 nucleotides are TGCAGTGCTAGCGACCGGGACAGGGGGACGGATGAGCAGTTCTTC. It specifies CSASDRDRGTDEQFF.

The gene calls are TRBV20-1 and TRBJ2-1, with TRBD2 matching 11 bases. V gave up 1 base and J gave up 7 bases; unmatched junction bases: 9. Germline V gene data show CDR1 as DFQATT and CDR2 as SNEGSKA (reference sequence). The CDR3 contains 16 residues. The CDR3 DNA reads TGCAGTGCTAGAGTGGGGCTAGCGGGGGGAGGGAATGAGCAGTTCTTC. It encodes CSARVGLAGGGNEQFF.

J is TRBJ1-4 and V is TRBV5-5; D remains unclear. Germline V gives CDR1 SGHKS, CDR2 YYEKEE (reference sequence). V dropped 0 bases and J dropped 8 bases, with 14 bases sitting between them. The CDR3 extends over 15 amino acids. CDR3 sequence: CASSLVDPKLEKLFF. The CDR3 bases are TGTGCCAGCAGCTTGGTCGACCCAAAACTCGAAAAACTGTTTTTT.

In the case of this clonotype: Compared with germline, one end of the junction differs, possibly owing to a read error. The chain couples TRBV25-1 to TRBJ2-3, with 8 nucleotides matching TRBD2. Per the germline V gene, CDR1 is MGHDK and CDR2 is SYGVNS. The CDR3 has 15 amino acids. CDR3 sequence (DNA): TGTGCCAGACCTAAAGCGGGGGCACCCACAGATACGCATTATTTT. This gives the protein CARPKAGAPTDTHYF.

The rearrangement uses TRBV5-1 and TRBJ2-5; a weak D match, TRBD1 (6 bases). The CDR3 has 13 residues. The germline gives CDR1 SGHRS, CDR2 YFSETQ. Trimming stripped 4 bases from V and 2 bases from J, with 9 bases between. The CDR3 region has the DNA TGCGCCAGCAGCACGGACAGACAAGAGACCCAGTACTTC. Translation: CASSTDRQETQYF.

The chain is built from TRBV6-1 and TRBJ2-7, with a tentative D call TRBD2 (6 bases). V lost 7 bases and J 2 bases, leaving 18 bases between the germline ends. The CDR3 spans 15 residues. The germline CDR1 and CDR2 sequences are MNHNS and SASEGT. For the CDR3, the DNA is TGTGCCAGCAAACGGGGGACCGGCGCAGCCTACGAGCAGTACTTC. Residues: CASKRGTGAAYEQYF.

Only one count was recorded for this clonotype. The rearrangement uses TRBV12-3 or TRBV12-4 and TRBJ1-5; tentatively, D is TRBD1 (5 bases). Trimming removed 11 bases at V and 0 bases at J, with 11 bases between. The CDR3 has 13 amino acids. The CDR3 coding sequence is TGTGCCGGCCGGGGGAATAGCAATCAGCCCCAGCATTTT. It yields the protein CAGRGNSNQPQHF.

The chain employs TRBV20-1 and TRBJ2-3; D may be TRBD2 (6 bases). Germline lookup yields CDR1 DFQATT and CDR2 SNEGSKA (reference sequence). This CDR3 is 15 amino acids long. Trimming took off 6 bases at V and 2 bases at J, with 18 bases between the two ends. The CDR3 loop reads CSAQGKRGYTDTQYF. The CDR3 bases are TGCAGTGCCCAAGGGAAACGGGGGTACACAGATACGCAGTATTTT.

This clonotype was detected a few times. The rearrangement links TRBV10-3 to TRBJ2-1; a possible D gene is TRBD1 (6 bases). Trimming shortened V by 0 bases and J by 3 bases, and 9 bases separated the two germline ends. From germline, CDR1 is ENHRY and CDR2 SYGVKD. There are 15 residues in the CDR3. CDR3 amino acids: CAISESETGYNEQFF. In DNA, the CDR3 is TGTGCCATCAGTGAGTCTGAGACAGGCTACAATGAGCAGTTCTTC.

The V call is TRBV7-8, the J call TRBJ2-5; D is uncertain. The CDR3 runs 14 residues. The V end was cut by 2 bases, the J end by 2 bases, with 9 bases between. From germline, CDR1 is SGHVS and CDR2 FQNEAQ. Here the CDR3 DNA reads TGTGCCAGCAGCTTATGGCAACTACAAGAGACCCAGTACTTC. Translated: CASSLWQLQETQYF.

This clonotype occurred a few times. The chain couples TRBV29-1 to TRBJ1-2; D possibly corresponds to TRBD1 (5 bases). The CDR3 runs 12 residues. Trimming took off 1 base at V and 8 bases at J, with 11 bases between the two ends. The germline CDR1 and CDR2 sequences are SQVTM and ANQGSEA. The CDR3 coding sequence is TGCAGCGTTGAAGCCCTTGACAGCGGCTACACCTTC. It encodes CSVEALDSGYTF. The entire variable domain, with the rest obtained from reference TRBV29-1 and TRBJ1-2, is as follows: SAVISQKPSRDICQRGTSLTIQCQVDSQVTMMFWYRQQPGQSLTLIATANQGSEATYESGFVIDKFPISRPNLTFSTLTVSNMSPEDSSIYLCSVEALDSGYTFGSGTRLTVV.

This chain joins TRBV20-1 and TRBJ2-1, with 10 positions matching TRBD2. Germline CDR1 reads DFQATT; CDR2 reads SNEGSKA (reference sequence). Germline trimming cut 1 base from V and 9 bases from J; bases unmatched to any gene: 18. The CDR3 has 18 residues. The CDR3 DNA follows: TGCAGTGCTAGAGCCGGGGAGCGGGGGGGCCGGATCTCGTCTGAGCAGTTCTTC. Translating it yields CSARAGERGGRISSEQFF.

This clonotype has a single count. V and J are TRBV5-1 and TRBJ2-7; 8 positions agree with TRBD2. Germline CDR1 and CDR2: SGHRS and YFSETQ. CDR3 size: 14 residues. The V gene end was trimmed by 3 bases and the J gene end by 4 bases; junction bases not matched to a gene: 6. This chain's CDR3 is CASSSGGAIYEQYF. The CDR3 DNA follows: TGCGCCAGCAGCTCCGGGGGGGCGATTTACGAGCAGTACTTC.

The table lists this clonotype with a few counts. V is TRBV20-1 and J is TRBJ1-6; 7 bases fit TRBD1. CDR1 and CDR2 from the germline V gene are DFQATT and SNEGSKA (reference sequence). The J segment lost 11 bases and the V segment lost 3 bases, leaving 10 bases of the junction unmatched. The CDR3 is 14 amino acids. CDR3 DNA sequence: TGCAGTGCTAGCGGCGGGACAGCGGTACCACCCCTCCACTTT. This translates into CSASGGTAVPPLHF.

CDR3 bases: TGTGCCAGCAGCTTTCTGGGGGGTGGGGAGCAGTTCTTC. Translating gives CASSFLGGGEQFF. The rearrangement links TRBV7-3 to TRBJ2-1, with D perhaps TRBD2 (6 bases). CDR3 length: 13 residues. V dropped 3 bases and J dropped 10 bases, with 13 bases sitting between them. In germline, CDR1 is SGHTA, CDR2 FQGTGA.

The CDR3 DNA reads TGTGCCAGCAGTGGAACGGGGACCGAAGCTTCACCCCTCCACTTT. It translates to CASSGTGTEASPLHF. The genes are TRBV2 and TRBJ1-6, with D possibly matching TRBD1 (5 bases). The germline gives CDR1 SNHLY, CDR2 FYNNEI. The CDR3 spans 15 residues. Trimming pared 4 bases from V and 9 bases from J, leaving 16 bases between.